This TCR beta chain originates from a study of T cell responses to AZD1222 COVID-19 vaccine. Study-wide points: Regions left unmutated in variants are reportedly the target of nearly half of spike-specific TCRs. Repertoires were obtained solely post-peak T cell response.

Clones were read by immunoSEQ multiplex PCR, and TCRdb kept only the in-frame ones, dropping some. The repertoire includes over 100,000 clones, about nine tenths of them detected once, and over 6.5% sits in the top ten. Turning to this clone: Its specificity is unknown.

CDR3 size: 15 residues. Trimming stripped 7 bases from V and 2 bases from J, with 18 bases between. The germline gives CDR1 MNHEY, CDR2 SVGAGI. The origin of this receptor is an adult in good health. This rearrangement joins TRBV6-5 to TRBJ2-7, with D hard to call. This material consisted of peripheral blood, taken on day 0 of AZD1222 vaccination. The CDR3 nucleotides are TGTGCCAGCACCTCACTCGCTACCCAGACCTACGAGCAGTACTTC. Protein product: CASTSLATQTYEQYF.